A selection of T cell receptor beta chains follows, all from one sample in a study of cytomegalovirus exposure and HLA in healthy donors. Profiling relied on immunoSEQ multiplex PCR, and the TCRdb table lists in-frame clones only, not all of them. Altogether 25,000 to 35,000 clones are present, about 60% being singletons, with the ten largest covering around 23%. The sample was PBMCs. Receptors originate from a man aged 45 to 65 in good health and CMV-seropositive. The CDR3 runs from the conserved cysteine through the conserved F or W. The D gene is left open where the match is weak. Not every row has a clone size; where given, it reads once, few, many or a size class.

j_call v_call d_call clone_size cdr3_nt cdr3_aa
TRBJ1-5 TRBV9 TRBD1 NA TGTGCCAGCAGCGCCGGGACAGGCCTCAATCAGCCCCAGCATTTT CASSAGTGLNQPQHF
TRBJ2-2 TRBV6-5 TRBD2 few TGTGCCAGCGCGGGGGGGCCATACACCGGGGAGCTGTTTTTT CASAGGPYTGELFF
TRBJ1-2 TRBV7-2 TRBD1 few TGTGCCAGCAGCCCCAGGACAGGGGGCCGCTATGGCTACACCTTC CASSPRTGGRYGYTF
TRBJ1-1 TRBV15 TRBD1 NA TGTGCCACCAGCAGAGGTGGACAGGGACGTACTGAAGCTTTCTTT CATSRGGQGRTEAFF
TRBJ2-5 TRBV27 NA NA TGTGCCAGCAGTTCCCTCAACACCCAAGAGACCCAGTACTTC CASSSLNTQETQYF
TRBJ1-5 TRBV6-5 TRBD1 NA TGTGCCAGCAGCTCTACAGGGGAGCTTAATCAGCCCCAGCATTTT CASSSTGELNQPQHF
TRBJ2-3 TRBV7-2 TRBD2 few TGTGCCAGCAGCTTTCCACTAGCGGGGGGGGCAGATACGCAGTATTTT CASSFPLAGGADTQYF
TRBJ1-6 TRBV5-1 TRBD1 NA TGCGCCAGCAGCCCCTTTACAGGGGGGGAGTCACCCCTCCACTTT CASSPFTGGESPLHF
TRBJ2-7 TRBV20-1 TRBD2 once TGCAGTGCCAGGCGGGGGTACGAGCAGTACTTC CSARRGYEQYF
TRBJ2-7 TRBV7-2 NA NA TGTGCCAGCAGCCCCCGAACGGGAGAAAAGCGTTCCTACGAGCAGTACTTC CASSPRTGEKRSYEQYF